Shown below are 20 T cell receptor beta chains from a single sample sequenced in a study of T cell responses to AZD1222 COVID-19 vaccine. Libraries were prepared by immunoSEQ multiplex PCR; TCRdb keeps only in-frame clonotypes and omits some of them. Here the sample spans 100,000 to 150,000 clones, about 82% being singletons. The sample in question was peripheral blood, obtained on day 0 of AZD1222 vaccination. Receptors were obtained from an adult in good health.

The chain carries TRBV4-3 and TRBJ2-7; 8 bases are shared with TRBD1. The CDR3 covers 15 residues. Germline CDR1 LGHNA, CDR2 YSLEER. V was clipped by 5 bases and J by 4 bases; unmatched bases: 10. The CDR3 is CASSVSQGARYEQYF. The DNA of the CDR3 is TGCGCCAGCAGCGTATCCCAGGGGGCGCGGTACGAGCAGTACTTC.

This chain links TRBV7-9 with TRBJ1-6, with TRBD1 matching over 7 bases. The CDR3 is made up of 15 amino acids. Looked up from germline, CDR1 is SEHNR and CDR2 is FQNEAQ (reference sequence). The junction had 9 bases not matched to a gene; V was cut back by 6 bases and J by 7 bases. CDR3 residues: CASSRAGTENSPLHF. The CDR3 bases are TGTGCCAGCAGTAGAGCCGGGACAGAAAATTCACCCCTCCACTTT.

This sequence joins TRBV2 and TRBJ2-7, with TRBD2 as a possible D gene (6 bases). The CDR3 is 13 amino acids. Germline CDR1 reads SNHLY; CDR2 reads FYNNEI. The V end was cut by 8 bases, the J end by 1 base, with 12 bases between. CDR3 residues: CASGLARSYEQYF. The CDR3 region has the DNA TGTGCCAGCGGCCTAGCGAGATCCTACGAGCAGTACTTC.

This chain joins TRBV18 and TRBJ1-1; D is unresolved. This CDR3 has 18 residues. Trimming stripped 8 bases from V and 1 base from J, with 26 bases between. Germline V gives CDR1 KGHSH, CDR2 LQKENI. The CDR3 nucleotides read TGTGCCAGCACAAACTCCTTTGGACGCGGGGTAGAGAACACTGAAGCTTTCTTT. Translation: CASTNSFGRGVENTEAFF.

This chain uses TRBV25-1 with TRBJ2-1, with D unresolved. The CDR3 is made up of 14 amino acids. V shed 1 base and J shed 5 bases, with 9 bases lying between them. The germline gives CDR1 MGHDK, CDR2 SYGVNS. CDR3 in amino acids: CASSEWLVNNEQFF. The CDR3 DNA reads TGTGCCAGCAGTGAATGGCTAGTTAACAATGAGCAGTTCTTC.

This sequence joins TRBV19 and TRBJ2-5; 14 bases align to TRBD2. This CDR3 region has 17 residues. Germline V gene sequence: CDR1 LNHDA, CDR2 SQIVND (reference sequence). The trim removed 5 bases at V and 5 bases at J, leaving 10 bases unmatched. The CDR3 DNA is TGTGCCAGTAGTGGGACTAGCGGGGGAGGGCTCGGTGAGACCCAGTACTTC. It specifies CASSGTSGGGLGETQYF.

The chain links TRBV19 to TRBJ1-4, with D possibly TRBD1 on 5 matching bases. Germline values: CDR1 LNHDA, CDR2 SQIVND (reference sequence). The CDR3 totals 15 residues. The germline V and J ends were trimmed by 5 bases and 4 bases, with 14 bases remaining between them. DNA of the CDR3: TGTGCCAGTAGTGCGGTGCAGGGAATTAATGAAAAACTGTTTTTT. This encodes CASSAVQGINEKLFF.

The genes are TRBV27 and TRBJ1-4, with 7 bases fitting TRBD1. Germline CDR1 and CDR2: MNHEY and SMNVEV (reference sequence). This CDR3 region has 16 residues. The V segment lost 6 bases and the J segment 0 bases; nucleotides outside the gene matches: 7. CDR3 sequence reads: CASRRRQGSTNEKLFF. As DNA, the CDR3 is TGTGCCAGCAGACGTCGACAGGGATCAACTAATGAAAAACTGTTTTTT.

The CDR3 spells CAWSSRARDRGSGEQYF. CDR3 bases: TGTGCCTGGAGTTCCAGAGCCCGGGACAGGGGGTCGGGGGAGCAGTACTTC. The chain links TRBV30 to TRBJ2-7; the match to TRBD1 covers 11 bases. V lost 2 bases, J lost 7 bases, and 16 bases stayed unmatched. Germline V gene lookup returns CDR1 GTSNPN and CDR2 SVGIG (reference sequence). The CDR3 extends over 17 amino acids.

The chain has TRBV7-2 and TRBJ1-1, with TRBD1 identical over 7 bases. Germline values: CDR1 SGHTA, CDR2 FQGNSA. The V segment lost 3 bases and the J segment 5 bases; nucleotides outside the gene matches: 9. CDR3 length: 15 amino acids. This CDR3 is CASSFETGKGTEAFF. For the CDR3, the DNA is TGTGCCAGCAGCTTTGAGACAGGGAAGGGGACTGAAGCTTTCTTT.

This clone is a singleton in its sample. This rearrangement joins TRBV29-1 to TRBJ1-1, with D possibly being TRBD1 (6 bases). The CDR3 is 14 amino acids. Trimming cost V 4 bases and J 5 bases, with 17 bases left between them. CDR1 and CDR2 from the germline V gene are SQVTM and ANQGSEA. CDR3 nucleotide sequence: TGCAGCGTTGTATTTGGGGGGCGTCGAACTGAAGCTTTCTTT. This gives the protein CSVVFGGRRTEAFF.

J is TRBJ1-1 and V is TRBV7-9; D not certain. The CDR3 contains 13 residues. Deletions cut 7 bases from V and 11 bases from J, with 20 bases between. The germline CDR1 and CDR2 sequences are SEHNR and FQNEAQ (reference sequence). CDR3 sequence: CASTSHRAGGAFF. The CDR3 region has the DNA TGTGCCAGCACCTCTCACAGAGCAGGAGGGGCTTTCTTT.

There are a few counts of this clone. V and J are TRBV27 and TRBJ2-1, with 9 bases lining up with TRBD2. Germline values: CDR1 MNHEY, CDR2 SMNVEV (reference sequence). The CDR3 extends over 15 amino acids. V shed 4 bases and J 8 bases; nucleotides not matched to a gene: 9. CDR3 DNA sequence: TGTGCCAGCAGTTCCGTGCGGGAGGGTAGCTATGAGCAGTTCTTC. It specifies CASSSVREGSYEQFF.

This chain connects TRBV29-1 to TRBJ2-3; D gene ambiguous. CDR1 is SQVTM, CDR2 ANQGSEA, per germline. The CDR3 is 14 amino acids. Trimming removed 4 bases at V and 1 base at J, with 12 bases between. The CDR3 spells CSVASVPGTDTQYF. The CDR3 nucleotides read TGCAGCGTTGCTTCAGTACCGGGCACAGATACGCAGTATTTT.

This chain joins TRBV20-1 and TRBJ2-1; 7 nucleotides agree with TRBD2. The CDR3 length is 15 residues. CDR1 DFQATT and CDR2 SNEGSKA come from the germline V gene (reference sequence). V trimming: 3 bases; J trimming: 2 bases; junction bases outside the gene matches: 7. The CDR3 loop reads CSASSLAATYNEQFF. CDR3 DNA sequence: TGCAGTGCTAGTAGTCTAGCGGCGACCTACAATGAGCAGTTCTTC.

The V call is TRBV3-1 (or the pseudogene TRBV3-2), the J call TRBJ2-7; D may be TRBD2 (6 bases). The CDR3 sequence is 14 residues long. Per germline, CDR1 LGHDT and CDR2 YNNKEL (reference sequence). V lost 1 base and J lost 1, with 8 bases in between. The CDR3 loop reads CASSQGLVSYEQYF. The CDR3 DNA is TGTGCCAGCAGCCAAGGACTAGTGTCCTACGAGCAGTACTTC.

The V call is TRBV7-2, the J call TRBJ2-4, with D perhaps assigned TRBD1 or TRBD2 (5 bases each). This CDR3 has 14 residues. Between the trimmed V and J ends, which lost 5 bases and 9 bases, there was a span of 17 bases. Germline lookup yields CDR1 SGHTA and CDR2 FQGNSA. This CDR3 reads CASSPRGGSGIQYF. As DNA, the CDR3 is TGTGCCAGCAGCCCCCGTGGGGGATCGGGCATTCAGTACTTC.

The chain joins TRBV4-1 to TRBJ1-2; D gene unclear. This CDR3 comprises 17 residues. Deletions cut 1 base from V and 0 bases from J, with 15 bases between. CDR1 and CDR2 (germline): MGHRA, YSYEKL. The CDR3 DNA sequence: TGCGCCAGCAGCCAAGTACTCCAGCGACGGACTAACTATGGCTACACCTTC. As protein: CASSQVLQRRTNYGYTF.

The chain links TRBV7-3 to TRBJ1-3; D is possibly TRBD1 (6 bases). V was clipped by 6 bases and J by 2 bases, with 11 bases between them. Looked up from germline, CDR1 is SGHTA and CDR2 is FQGTGA. The CDR3 contains 14 residues. The CDR3 sequence is CASSEGDAGNTIYF. The DNA for the CDR3 is TGTGCCAGCAGTGAGGGGGACGCTGGAAACACCATATATTTT.

This chain joins TRBV19 and TRBJ2-3; perhaps D is TRBD1 or TRBD2 (5 bases each). Germline CDR1 is LNHDA and CDR2 is SQIVND (reference sequence). V lost 0 bases, J lost 1 base, and 14 bases lay in between. This CDR3 region has 17 residues. CDR3 loop: CASSIDRDGTGTDTQYF. In nucleotides, the CDR3 is TGTGCCAGTAGTATAGACCGGGACGGTACAGGCACAGATACGCAGTATTTT.